These 8 T cell receptor beta chains came from one sample sequenced in a study of shared clonotypes between healthy human individuals (dated by TCRdb to about 2020). The receptor library was made with the immunoSEQ multiplex PCR assay. Not all clones reach the TCRdb copy of this immuneACCESS table, which keeps in-frame sequences only. Checked studies attribute under half of the gap to unresolved V genes and leave the rest unexplained. In this sample the table shows hundreds of thousands of clones, 97% of which occur a single time. The ten biggest clones cover roughly 0.055% of the sample. The sequencing sample was made of naive CD4+ T cells sorted from blood. What the cell subset or site label conveys for this sample: CD45RA+ positively selected. These receptors were obtained from a woman aged 25 to 39 in good health.

The J gene is TRBJ1-5, the V gene TRBV2; 7 positions agree with TRBD1. The V gene's germline CDR1 is SNHLY and CDR2 FYNNEI. The V segment lost 8 bases and the J segment 6 bases; nucleotides outside the gene matches: 7. The CDR3 contains 13 residues. CDR3 in amino acids: CASSTGEGQPQHF. The DNA for the CDR3 is TGTGCCAGCTCTACAGGGGAAGGTCAGCCCCAGCATTTT.

This chain joins TRBV27 and TRBJ2-1, with 9 bases fitting TRBD2. This CDR3 has 16 amino acids. The germline V gene has CDR1 MNHEY and CDR2 SMNVEV (reference sequence). Trimming at V came to 5 bases and at J to 0 bases, leaving 5 bases not matched to a gene. CDR3 loop: CASSRGTSSSYNEQFF. CDR3 in DNA: TGTGCCAGCAGTCGGGGGACTAGCAGCTCCTACAATGAGCAGTTCTTC.

On this clone: This sample also contains other DNA sequences that code for the same CDR3. The CDR3 reads CASSSSNTGELFF. In DNA, the CDR3 is TGCGCCAGCAGCTCTAGTAATACCGGGGAGCTGTTTTTT. The gene calls are TRBV5-1 and TRBJ2-2; no reliable D call. Germline values: CDR1 SGHRS, CDR2 YFSETQ. V lost 3 bases and J 5 bases, leaving 8 bases between the germline ends. This CDR3 spans 13 amino acids. Complete variable domain (other parts from reference TRBV5-1 and TRBJ2-2): KAGVTQTPRYLIKTRGQQVTLSCSPISGHRSVSWYQQTPGQGLQFLFEYFSETQRNKGNFPGRFSGRQFSNSRSEMNVSTLELGDSALYLCASSSSNTGELFFGEGSRLTVL.

The J gene is TRBJ2-2, the V gene TRBV4-2, with D possibly TRBD1 on 6 matching bases. The CDR3 has 17 residues. CDR1 and CDR2 (germline): LGHNA, YNFKEQ. Trimming removed 2 bases from V and 0 bases from J, with 13 bases in between. CDR3 sequence reads: CASSQSSWDTNTGELFF. The CDR3 DNA sequence: TGTGCCAGCAGCCAATCATCTTGGGACACGAACACCGGGGAGCTGTTTTTT.

The chain joins TRBV27 to TRBJ2-1; 7 bases agree with TRBD2. The germline CDR1 and CDR2 sequences are MNHEY and SMNVEV (reference sequence). V dropped 3 bases and J dropped 16; count of bases not matched to a gene: 9. CDR3 size: 12 residues. The chain's CDR3 is CASSFLAGAPFF. The DNA for the CDR3 is TGTGCCAGCAGTTTCTTAGCGGGTGCCCCCTTCTTC.

The gene calls are TRBV29-1 and TRBJ2-1; TRBD2 matches 7 bases. Germline V gene lookup returns CDR1 SQVTM and CDR2 ANQGSEA. CDR3 length: 13 residues. V lost 4 bases to trimming and J lost 1 base; unmatched junction nucleotides: 1. As DNA, the CDR3 is TGCAGCGTTGTCGGGGGGTCCTACAATGAGCAGTTCTTC. Translating it yields CSVVGGSYNEQFF.

This clone was seen just once. The rearrangement joins TRBV6-4 to TRBJ1-2; 7 bases match TRBD1. Trimming removed 3 bases from V and 4 bases from J; junction bases left unmatched: 8. The CDR3 consists of 15 residues. Germline V lookup: CDR1 MRHNA, CDR2 SNTAGT. The CDR3 spells CASSERQGAIYGYTF. The CDR3 DNA reads TGTGCCAGCAGTGAGAGACAGGGAGCAATCTATGGCTACACCTTC.

The gene calls are TRBV7-9 and TRBJ1-4; tentative D call: TRBD1 (5 bases). V was cut by 4 bases and J by 5 bases, with 11 bases left in between. This CDR3 is 14 amino acids long. Germline CDR1 SEHNR, CDR2 FQNEAQ (reference sequence). CDR3 protein: CASSYNRRNEKLFF. As DNA, the CDR3 is TGTGCCAGCAGCTACAACAGGAGGAATGAAAAACTGTTTTTT.